This TCR beta chain comes out of a study of control samples from healthy donors and cancer patients. In regard to this clone: The identical CDR3 is also encoded by other nucleotide sequences in the sample.

CDR1 and CDR2 from the germline V gene are SGHTA and FQGTGA. V lost 5 bases and J lost 9; bases outside the gene matches: 11. The CDR3 consists of 16 residues. Generated by immunoSEQ multiplex PCR, the TCRdb table keeps only in-frame clones and is missing some. In the table there are approximately 89,000 clones, about nine tenths of which are singletons. The receptor comes from a man aged 25-45 years in good health. The specimen was blood. The chain links TRBV7-3 to TRBJ2-1; TRBD2 agrees at 12 bases. CDR3 protein: CASSKTRLAGGVEQFF. CDR3 bases: TGTGCCAGCAGCAAAACGCGGCTAGCGGGGGGGGTTGAGCAGTTCTTC.